Shown below are 15 T cell receptor beta chains from a single sample sequenced in a study of esophageal squamous cell carcinoma under preoperative chemotherapy. Documented time point: after preoperative PTX-NDP chemotherapy. TCRdb independently ran MiXCR on the PCR reads; one entry per CDR3 protein. The sample gives around 30,000 distinct CDR3 sequences, about half of which show up once; more than 20% is in the top ten. Sample collection was performed from a patient given preoperative chemotherapy. The receptors come from a human donor with esophageal squamous cell carcinoma. The donor label of this sample is uncertain.

By share, this clonotype counts as medium-sized. The V and J genes are TRBV7-6 and TRBJ2-5, with TRBD1 matching over 8 bases. The J call may be wrong; the DNA end is better matched by TRBJ2-7. The CDR3 sequence is 16 residues long. CDR1 is SGHVS, CDR2 FNYEAQ, per germline. In DNA form, the CDR3 reads TGTGCCAGCAGCTTGGGGGCCTTACAGGGGGTAAACGAGCAGTACTTC. Encoded protein: CASSLGALQGVNEQYF.

This clonotype is deemed medium-sized. The genes are TRBV7-6 and TRBJ1-2, with D uncertain. The CDR3 extends over 13 amino acids. Germline assignment: CDR1 SGHVS and CDR2 FNYEAQ. The V and J ends lost 0 bases and 4 bases respectively, with 6 bases between them. The CDR3 coding sequence is TGTGCCAGCAGCTTAGCAGGGTTCTATGGCTACACCTTC. This gives the protein CASSLAGFYGYTF.

This clonotype was seen ten or more times. The chain recombines TRBV7-2 with TRBJ2-5; 12 bases align to TRBD2. Trimming took 4 bases from V and 6 from J; bases not matched to a gene: 15. The germline CDR1 and CDR2 sequences are SGHTA and FQGNSA. This CDR3 contains 18 residues. The CDR3 reads CASSSRLAGAPAEQTQYF. CDR3 sequence (DNA): TGTGCCAGCAGCTCCAGACTAGCGGGGGCCCCGGCTGAGCAGACCCAGTACTTC.

The genes are TRBV6-2 or TRBV6-3 and TRBJ2-7, with 7 positions matching TRBD2. The V gene end was trimmed by 6 bases and the J gene end by 9 bases; junction bases not matched to a gene: 14. This CDR3 comprises 14 residues. In germline, CDR1 is MNHEY, CDR2 SVGEGT. The CDR3 loop is CASSPRGGLFGQYF. For the CDR3, the DNA is TGTGCCAGCAGCCCTCGCGGGGGATTGTTCGGGCAGTACTTC.

With respect to this clonotype: This is likely a read error, given that the CDR3 carries no conserved phenylalanine or tryptophan at its end. The limits of the CDR3 on the DNA are not certain, so only TCRdb's listed CDR3 is given. Here the CDR3 reads CASSYAGLAGGLKETQFS. The chain links TRBV7-2 to TRBJ2-5; TRBD2, the table's D call, lacks a check against the DNA. With termini counted, the CDR3 has 18 amino acids. The germline CDR1 and CDR2 sequences are SGHTA and FQGNSA.

This clonotype has only one observation. This chain uses TRBV7-3 with TRBJ2-2; TRBD2 is a possible D gene (6 bases). The CDR3 runs to 12 residues. Germline loops: CDR1 SGHTA, CDR2 FQGTGA. The V end lost 3 bases, the J end lost 16 bases, and 15 bases lay between the germline ends. The CDR3 DNA reads TGTGCCAGCAGCTTCGAGGGCGGGACGCAGTTTTTT. Translating gives CASSFEGGTQFF.

This clonotype occurred many times. A much larger clone is a single base away; this may be a read error. No conserved phenylalanine or tryptophan ends this CDR3, so it is likely a read error. The rearrangement links TRBV12-3 or TRBV12-4 to TRBJ2-1; possibly TRBD2 for D (5 bases). Between the trimmed V and J ends, which lost 0 bases and 8 bases, there was a span of 5 bases. This CDR3 region has 12 residues. In DNA form, the CDR3 reads TGTGCCAGCAGTTTAGCGCGGGATGAGCAGTTCTTA. Amino acid sequence: CASSLARDEQFL.

This clonotype was seen many times. The chain carries TRBV27 and TRBJ2-1, with 12 bases lining up with TRBD1. The ends lost 1 base at V and 8 bases at J; junction bases unmatched: 6. Germline-derived CDR1 and CDR2 are MNHEY and SMNVEV (reference sequence). This CDR3 contains 16 residues. The CDR3 coding sequence is TGTGCCAGCAGTTTATATGGGGGGACAGGGGGCGATGAGCAGTTCTTC. Its protein product is CASSLYGGTGGDEQFF.

This clonotype was seen repeatedly, ten times or more. One junction end does not reproduce the germline sequence, and a read error may be involved. This chain joins TRBV7-6 and TRBJ2-1; 9 nucleotides agree with TRBD2. The germline CDR1 and CDR2 sequences are SGHVS and FNYEAQ. The CDR3 has 16 residues. The CDR3 here is CASRLLAGLSTDEQFF. CDR3 in DNA: TGTGCCAGCCGCTTACTAGCGGGTCTATCAACCGATGAGCAGTTCTTC.

Turning to this clonotype: The junction departs from the called germline gene at one end, perhaps through a read error. The chain employs TRBV7-8 and TRBJ1-5; D remains unclear. CDR3 length equals 14 residues. Germline assignment: CDR1 SGHVS and CDR2 FQNEAQ. The chain's CDR3 is CASSLRESNQPHHF. Here the CDR3 DNA reads TGTGCCAGCAGCCTCCGGGAAAGCAACCAGCCCCACCACTTT.

With respect to this clonotype: The germline gene is not matched at one end of the junction; a read error may be the cause. J is TRBJ2-3 and V is TRBV7-3, with D tentatively TRBD2 (6 bases). Per germline, CDR1 SGHTA and CDR2 FQGTGA. CDR3 length: 15 residues. CDR3 sequence: CASSPGTLGKDTQYF. Here the CDR3 DNA reads TGTGCCAGCAGCCCGGGGACTCTCGGCAAAGATACGCAGTATTTC.

As for this clonotype: At one of its ends the junction is not consistent with the germline gene, which may arise from a read error. V and J are TRBV11-2 and TRBJ1-2; 10 bases map to TRBD1. The germline CDR1 and CDR2 sequences are SGHAT and FQNNGV. The CDR3 loop spans 18 amino acids. CDR3 DNA sequence: TGTGCCAGCAGCTTAGCCCCTAAACCGGGACAGGGGTGCACTGAAGCCACCTTT. This gives the protein CASSLAPKPGQGCTEATF. Supplemented by reference TRBV11-2 and TRBJ1-2, the full variable domain reads EAGVAQSPRYKIIEKRQSVAFWCNPISGHATLYWYQQILGQGPKLLIQFQNNGVVDDSQLPKDRFSAERLKGVDSTLKIQPAKLEDSAVYLCASSLAPKPGQGCTEATFGSGTRLTVV.

This clonotype was picked up many times. This chain connects TRBV7-2 to TRBJ2-1; 10 bases align to TRBD1. The J call may be wrong; the DNA end is better matched by TRBJ2-7. Germline CDR1 and CDR2: SGHTA and FQGNSA. This CDR3 comprises 15 residues. This chain's CDR3 is CASSERQGAYNEQYF. CDR3 nucleotide sequence: TGTGCCAGCAGCGAACGACAGGGGGCCTACAATGAGCAGTACTTC.

This clonotype showed up many times. The rearrangement uses TRBV7-2 and TRBJ2-1, with a possible D match to TRBD1 (6 bases). Deletions cut 3 bases from V and 7 bases from J, with 16 bases between. The CDR3 is made up of 15 amino acids. Germline assignment: CDR1 SGHTA and CDR2 FQGNSA. CDR3 in amino acids: CASSFSTGKGNEQFF. The CDR3 region has the DNA TGTGCCAGCAGCTTTAGCACAGGGAAAGGGAATGAGCAGTTCTTC.

This clonotype was recorded a few times. The V and J genes are TRBV7-6 and TRBJ2-3; D may be TRBD1 (6 bases). The germline V and J ends were trimmed by 5 bases and 5 bases, with 11 bases remaining between them. Per germline, CDR1 SGHVS and CDR2 FNYEAQ. This CDR3 comprises 13 residues. CDR3 DNA: TGTGCCAGCAGCGCAGGGGCGGTAGATACGCAGTATTTT. Its translation: CASSAGAVDTQYF.